A selection of T cell receptor beta chains follows, all from one sample in a study of T cell repertoires in cytomegalovirus infection. TCRdb passed the reads through MiXCR, listing each CDR3 protein once. The sample shows about 34,000 distinct CDR3 sequences, approximately 52% of them seen only once. These receptors have no known antigen. This specimen consisted of CD8+ T cells from cultured PBMCs, obtained from culture after CMV antigen stimulation. The receptors were gathered from a human donor in good health (CMV status not recorded). Some clones in this sample may be carry-over from other donors' samples. The CDR3 runs from the conserved cysteine through the conserved F or W. A D gene is named only where the DNA matches it firmly. Size is stated for part of the rows, as once, few or many counts, or as a class when the clone is expanded.

size: -
J: TRBJ1-1
length: 14
D: -
V: TRBV6-6
DNA: TGTGCCAGCGAAAAGCCATCGCTGAACACTGAAGCTTTCTTT
CDR3: CASEKPSLNTEAFF

size: -
J: TRBJ1-1
length: 16
D: TRBD1
V: TRBV12-3/TRBV12-4
DNA: TGTGCCAGCAGTCGCCCGACAGGGGTGTTTGACGCTGAAGCTTTCTTT
CDR3: CASSRPTGVFDAEAFF

size: -
J: TRBJ2-1
length: 11
D: -
V: TRBV30
DNA: TGTGCCTGGAATGGGGCCAATGAGCAGTTCTTC
CDR3: CAWNGANEQFF

size: few
J: TRBJ1-1
length: 13
D: -
V: TRBV7-8
DNA: TGTGCCAGCAGCTTAACAGAGAACACTGAAGCTTTCTTT
CDR3: CASSLTENTEAFF

size: -
J: TRBJ1-3
length: 16
D: -
V: TRBV18
DNA: TGTGCCAGCTCACTGGACAGTCACTTTTCTGGAAACACCATATATTTT
CDR3: CASSLDSHFSGNTIYF

size: -
J: TRBJ2-1
length: 17
D: -
V: TRBV7-4
DNA: TGTGCCAGCAGCTATGTTCGGCCTGGGAGCTCCTACAATGAGCAGTTCTTC
CDR3: CASSYVRPGSSYNEQFF

size: -
J: TRBJ1-1
length: 15
D: -
V: TRBV6-6
DNA: TGTGCCAGCCAGCTTGAGGGGAGCTTGAACACTGAAGCTTTCTTT
CDR3: CASQLEGSLNTEAFF

size: -
J: TRBJ2-1
length: 16
D: TRBD2
V: TRBV24-1
DNA: TGTGCCACCAGTGGGACTAGCGGTAGCTCCTACAATGAGCAGTTCTTC
CDR3: CATSGTSGSSYNEQFF

size: -
J: TRBJ1-5
length: 15
D: -
V: TRBV2
DNA: TGTGCCAGCAGAAGTTTGATGGGGGCTGATCAGCCCCAGCATTTT
CDR3: CASRSLMGADQPQHF

size: -
J: TRBJ2-5
length: 14
D: -
V: TRBV6-6
DNA: TGTGCCAGCAGTCCCCTGCGGGTACAAGAGACCCAGTACTTC
CDR3: CASSPLRVQETQYF